This T cell receptor beta chain came from a study of OX40 agonist ivuxolimab in advanced cancers. Germline CDR1 MDHEN, CDR2 SYDVKM. Trimming shortened V by 5 bases and J by 2 bases, and 10 bases separated the two germline ends. The CDR3 has 13 residues. Sequencing was performed with immunoSEQ multiplex PCR; in TCRdb, only in-frame clones are kept and a portion is missing. The sample carries 90,000 to 100,000 clones, around 95% recorded once. Source: CD4+ or CD8+ T cells sorted from blood, taken in a trial of the OX40 agonist ivuxolimab. The receptor was isolated from an adult with an advanced solid tumor such as melanoma, head and neck, liver or kidney cancer. The J gene is TRBJ2-7, the V gene TRBV28; D may be TRBD1 or TRBD2 (5 bases each). The CDR3 coding sequence is TGTGCCAGCAGTGGGCAGGGACCCTACGAGCAGTACTTC. Protein sequence: CASSGQGPYEQYF.